The clone carrying this T cell receptor (beta chain) has ten or more counts. Its antigen is not known. The data stem from a study of neurological immune-mediated disorders. Overall study findings and caveats: None of the CDR3 amino acid sequences of expanded clones recurred across subjects, suggesting private repertoires in all groups.

TCRdb fed the 5' RACE reads into MiXCR, producing one record per CDR3 protein. The sample contains under 85,000 distinct CDR3 sequences, 11% to 15% of which appear only once. Germline loops: CDR1 SGHDN, CDR2 FVKESK. This CDR3 is 13 amino acids long. The V gene lost 1 base and the J gene lost 7 bases, with 10 bases spanning the gap. The chain recombines TRBV14 with TRBJ1-2, with D hard to call. The sequenced sample consisted of PBMCs. This clonotype originated in a woman in her fifties or sixties in good health. The CDR3 sequence: CASSQARQVGYTF. In nucleotides, the CDR3 is TGTGCCAGCAGCCAAGCCCGTCAAGTTGGCTACACCTTC.